One and the same sample provided the 24 T cell receptor beta chains below, sequenced in a study of pediatric ulcerative colitis. Method: immunoSEQ multiplex PCR; TCRdb's copy keeps in-frame clones and lacks some. Here the sample spans approximately 5,200 clones, roughly nine tenths being singletons. Specimen: blood. These receptors all come from a boy between 10 and 17 years old with mild ulcerative colitis.

The chain uses TRBV6-5 and TRBJ2-1; TRBD2 aligns across 10 bases. The length of the CDR3 is 15 residues. V was pared by 5 bases and J by 3 bases, with 4 bases of the junction left unmatched. Per germline, CDR1 MNHEY and CDR2 SVGAGI. Written as DNA, the CDR3 is TGTGCCAGCAGTGTAGGACTAGCGGACTACAATGAGCAGTTCTTC. It codes for CASSVGLADYNEQFF.

This clone was recorded once. The chain couples TRBV19 to TRBJ2-2; 12 nucleotides match TRBD1. The CDR3 is 17 amino acids. Germline V lookup: CDR1 LNHDA, CDR2 SQIVND (reference sequence). The trim removed 7 bases at V and 2 bases at J, leaving 8 bases unmatched. This CDR3 reads CASIQGQGASNTGELFF. CDR3 DNA sequence: TGTGCCAGTATCCAGGGACAGGGGGCATCAAACACCGGGGAGCTGTTTTTT. Variable domain in full (rest from reference TRBV19 and TRBJ2-2): DGGITQSPKYLFRKEGQNVTLSCEQNLNHDAMYWYRQDPGQGLRLIYYSQIVNDFQKGDIAEGYSVSREKKESFPLTVTSAQKNPTAFYLCASIQGQGASNTGELFFGEGSRLTVL.

The table lists this clone with a count of one. V usage is TRBV11-2 and J usage is TRBJ2-1, with D unclear. From germline, CDR1 is SGHAT and CDR2 FQNNGV. V lost 5 bases to trimming and J lost 8 bases, with 16 bases between them. The CDR3 totals 14 residues. This CDR3 is CASSPLLKGHEQFF. CDR3 DNA sequence: TGTGCCAGCAGCCCTCTGTTGAAGGGCCATGAGCAGTTCTTC.

The gene calls are TRBV19 and TRBJ1-5; no definite D call. CDR1 is LNHDA and CDR2 is SQIVND in the germline V gene (reference sequence). Trimming shortened V by 4 bases and J by 3 bases, and 10 bases separated the two germline ends. CDR3 length: 14 amino acids. CDR3 in amino acids: CASSTESDNQPQHF. As DNA, the CDR3 is TGTGCCAGTAGTACCGAGAGTGACAATCAGCCCCAGCATTTT. Full variable domain (outside the CDR3, taken from reference TRBV19 and TRBJ1-5): DGGITQSPKYLFRKEGQNVTLSCEQNLNHDAMYWYRQDPGQGLRLIYYSQIVNDFQKGDIAEGYSVSREKKESFPLTVTSAQKNPTAFYLCASSTESDNQPQHFGDGTRLSIL.

This clone was counted a few times. The chain carries TRBV28 and TRBJ1-1; weak D call: TRBD1 (5 bases). Trimming pared 5 bases from V and 1 base from J, leaving 5 bases between. Germline-derived CDR1 and CDR2 are MDHEN and SYDVKM. The CDR3 sequence is 12 residues long. In nucleotides, the CDR3 is TGTGCCAGCAGTGGGGGGAACACTGAAGCTTTCTTT. Translated, it gives CASSGGNTEAFF.

The rearrangement links TRBV11-3 to TRBJ2-2, with 7 bases aligning to TRBD2. Germline CDR1 and CDR2: SGHNT and YENEEA. The CDR3 loop spans 14 amino acids. V shed 8 bases, J shed 1 base, and the junction held 4 bases outside the gene matches. CDR3 DNA sequence: TGTGCCAGCCGCCCTAGCGGGAACACCGGGGAGCTGTTTTTT. Its protein is CASRPSGNTGELFF. The complete variable domain, with remaining parts taken from reference TRBV11-3 and TRBJ2-2, reads EAGVVQSPRYKIIEKKQPVAFWCNPISGHNTLYWYLQNLGQGPELLIRYENEEAVDDSQLPKDRFSAERLKGVDSTLKIQPAELGDSAVYLCASRPSGNTGELFFGEGSRLTVL.

The chain uses TRBV7-9 and TRBJ2-7, with 9 nucleotides matching TRBD1. V was clipped by 5 bases and J by 5 bases; unmatched bases: 10. Germline assignment: CDR1 SEHNR and CDR2 FQNEAQ (reference sequence). The CDR3 has 15 amino acids. The CDR3 DNA sequence: TGTGCCAGCAGCACACCGGGACAGGGAGTCCACGAGCAGTACTTC. This translates into CASSTPGQGVHEQYF. The entire variable domain, with the rest obtained from reference TRBV7-9 and TRBJ2-7, is as follows: DTGVSQNPRHKITKRGQNVTFRCDPISEHNRLYWYRQTLGQGPEFLTYFQNEAQLEKSRLLSDRFSAERPKGSFSTLEIQRTEQGDSAMYLCASSTPGQGVHEQYFGPGTRLTVT.

The DNA of the CDR3 is TGTGCCAGCAGTCCAAAGGGGGAACGCTACAATGAGCAGTTCTTC. It yields the protein CASSPKGERYNEQFF. V gene TRBV7-9 combines with J gene TRBJ2-1; maybe TRBD1 (6 bases). Germline values: CDR1 SEHNR, CDR2 FQNEAQ (reference sequence). This CDR3 has 15 residues. V dropped 6 bases and J dropped 3 bases, with 15 bases sitting between them.

V gene TRBV4-1 combines with J gene TRBJ1-2, with 7 bases fitting TRBD1. In germline, CDR1 is MGHRA, CDR2 YSYEKL. J was trimmed by 4 bases and V by 8 bases; bases with no gene match: 13. There are 15 residues in the CDR3. Here the CDR3 DNA reads TGCGCCAGCTCTCCGGGACAGCCCCTCAGCTATGGCTACACCTTC. This translates into CASSPGQPLSYGYTF.

This chain uses TRBV4-1 with TRBJ2-1, with no clear D. The CDR3 covers 18 residues. V was trimmed by 2 bases and J by 2 bases, leaving 19 bases between them. Germline V gene data show CDR1 as MGHRA and CDR2 as YSYEKL. DNA for the CDR3: TGCGCCAGCAGCCAAAGGTCGCTGAATCGACCCACCTACAATGAGCAGTTCTTC. This translates into CASSQRSLNRPTYNEQFF.

This clone turned up a few times. The chain combines TRBV27 with TRBJ1-1; D is ambiguous. In germline, CDR1 is MNHEY, CDR2 SMNVEV (reference sequence). The CDR3 spans 13 residues. The ends were cut back, 1 base at V and 1 base at J, with 4 bases in the middle. CDR3: CASSLWENTEAFF. The CDR3 DNA follows: TGTGCCAGCAGTTTATGGGAGAACACTGAAGCTTTCTTT.

The chain joins TRBV28 to TRBJ2-7, with 7 bases identical to TRBD1. From germline, CDR1 is MDHEN and CDR2 SYDVKM. The CDR3 totals 15 residues. After removal of 2 bases from V and 6 bases from J, the junction contained 10 bases not matched to a gene. CDR3 residues: CASSLIRTGNSEQYF. The CDR3 nucleotides read TGTGCCAGCAGTTTAATTAGGACAGGTAATTCCGAGCAGTACTTC.

The V call is TRBV2, the J call TRBJ1-5; perhaps TRBD1 as D (6 bases). The length of the CDR3 is 13 residues. V lost 4 bases and J 9 bases, leaving 13 bases between the germline ends. Germline V CDR1 and CDR2: SNHLY, FYNNEI. The CDR3: CASSVGGGGPQHF. The CDR3 DNA follows: TGTGCCAGCAGTGTCGGCGGGGGCGGGCCCCAGCATTTT.

The CDR3 is CASSFGGKNYGYTF. The DNA for the CDR3 is TGTGCCAGCAGTTTCGGGGGCAAGAACTATGGCTACACCTTC. The chain carries TRBV27 and TRBJ1-2, with a tentative D call TRBD1 (6 bases). V lost 3 bases and J 2 bases, leaving 10 bases between the germline ends. Germline-derived CDR1 and CDR2 are MNHEY and SMNVEV (reference sequence). The CDR3 is 14 amino acids.

As to this clone: Compared with germline, one end of the junction differs, possibly owing to a read error. The genes are TRBV2 and TRBJ1-4; D is possibly TRBD1 (5 bases). The V gene's germline CDR1 is SNHLY and CDR2 FYNNEI. CDR3 length: 15 amino acids. CDR3 nucleotide sequence: TGTGCCTGCAGAAACTATGACAGCAATAATGAAAAACTGTTTTTT. Translation: CACRNYDSNNEKLFF.

This chain uses TRBV18 with TRBJ2-7, with 10 bases that match TRBD2. Germline-derived CDR1 and CDR2 are KGHSH and LQKENI. The J segment lost 7 bases and the V segment lost 4 bases, leaving 7 bases of the junction unmatched. The CDR3 totals 14 residues. In nucleotides, the CDR3 is TGTGCCAGCTCACAGACCGGGACTAGCGCTGAGCAGTACTTC. Its translation: CASSQTGTSAEQYF.

The gene calls are TRBV19 and TRBJ2-3; 8 bases fit TRBD1. The CDR3 extends over 14 amino acids. Germline values: CDR1 LNHDA, CDR2 SQIVND (reference sequence). V shed 3 bases and J 6 bases; nucleotides not matched to a gene: 5. This CDR3 reads CASSMGQGADTQYF. The CDR3 nucleotides are TGTGCCAGTAGTATGGGGCAGGGGGCGGATACGCAGTATTTT.

Only one count was recorded for this clone. Here the CDR3 DNA reads TGCGCCAGCAGCTCAGACAGGGGGAATGAAAAACTGTTTTTT. It yields the protein CASSSDRGNEKLFF. V usage is TRBV5-1 and J usage is TRBJ1-4, with 9 bases identical to TRBD1. Germline V lookup: CDR1 SGHRS, CDR2 YFSETQ. CDR3 size: 14 residues. The V gene end was trimmed by 3 bases and the J gene end by 5 bases; junction bases not matched to a gene: 2.

The genes are TRBV28 and TRBJ2-7; maybe TRBD1 (6 bases). The CDR3 contains 15 residues. The germline V and J ends were trimmed by 6 bases and 6 bases, with 21 bases remaining between them. In germline, CDR1 is MDHEN, CDR2 SYDVKM. The CDR3 reads CASRLDRQIFAEQYF. The CDR3 DNA follows: TGTGCCAGCAGGCTTGACAGGCAAATATTCGCCGAGCAGTACTTC.

The V gene is TRBV12-2, the J gene TRBJ2-3. TRBV12-2 corresponds to a pseudogene. The CDR3 is made up of 15 amino acids. The CDR3 DNA reads TGTGCAAGTCGCCATCGGACGGTGGAACCAGATACGCAGTATTTT. It encodes CASRHRTVEPDTQYF.

The chain is built from TRBV6-5 and TRBJ1-3; D is possibly TRBD1 (5 bases). The V end lost 2 bases, the J end lost 2 bases, and 7 bases lay between the germline ends. Germline loops: CDR1 MNHEY, CDR2 SVGAGI. There are 14 residues in the CDR3. CDR3 loop: CASSYAGPGNTIYF. In DNA form, the CDR3 reads TGTGCCAGCAGTTACGCGGGGCCTGGAAACACCATATATTTT.

This rearrangement joins TRBV5-1 to TRBJ2-7, with unresolved D. The length of the CDR3 is 12 residues. The germline V and J ends were trimmed by 3 bases and 6 bases, with 10 bases remaining between them. Germline V CDR1 and CDR2: SGHRS, YFSETQ. The CDR3 bases are TGCGCCAGCAGCTGGGGTAGGGCCGAGCAGTACTTC. Residues: CASSWGRAEQYF.

The chain joins TRBV5-8 to TRBJ2-7, with 10 bases matching TRBD1. The J segment lost 1 base and the V segment lost 0 bases, leaving 7 bases of the junction unmatched. CDR1 SGHTS and CDR2 YDEGEE come from the germline V gene. The CDR3 loop spans 17 amino acids. CDR3 residues: CASSLAGPGQGSYEQYF. The CDR3 nucleotides read TGTGCCAGCAGCTTGGCCGGGCCGGGACAGGGGTCCTACGAGCAGTACTTC.

The rearrangement links TRBV5-1 to TRBJ1-2; TRBD1 aligns across 8 bases. The J segment lost 8 bases and the V segment lost 7 bases, leaving 13 bases of the junction unmatched. Germline V gene data show CDR1 as SGHRS and CDR2 as YFSETQ. The CDR3 is 14 amino acids. The CDR3 loop is CASHNPDREGGYTF. Written as DNA, the CDR3 is TGCGCCAGCCACAACCCGGACAGGGAGGGGGGCTACACCTTC.